Reported below is one T cell receptor beta chain. This clone was picked up many times. This clone's antigen is unknown. Base-call qualities are not available, and no considerably larger clone is one nucleotide away. To prepare the library, PCR was applied. These reads were obtained on an Illumina HiSeq 4000. The TCR beta-chain CDR3 region of each patient was profiled by high-throughput sequencing. From the authors' description of their analysis: CDR3 differences across clinicopathological groups were used to build a classifier for discriminating distant-metastatic papillary thyroid cancer patients. The Shannon index was used to assess repertoire diversity, and the Morisita-Horn index was used to assess tumor-blood repertoire similarity. The public reads were quality trimmed at Q25 with fastp and then assembled into clones with MiXCR by TCRdb, keeping productive beta chains. What appears here as the V and J calls and clone size reflects TCRdb's work, not the paper's. The sample table records around 29,000 clones; over 20% of these occur just once. The ten top clones hold about 14% of the sample.

Including cysteine and phenylalanine, the CDR3 has 13 amino acids. Only CDR3 DNA remains: 39 bases, in frame from the first base. V and J lose 6 bases and 10 bases, and a span of 16 bases separates them. No patient had received any treatment before thyroid surgery. Patient clinical samples collected from about 2012 to 2018 were retrospectively analysed using T-cell receptor beta sequencing. These data originate in a study of metastatic and nonmetastatic thyroid tumors (dated by TCRdb to the early 2020s). The study in broad terms: For patients with malignant and with benign thyroid disease, the researchers compared repertoires between peripheral blood samples and tumor or nodule tissue samples. Findings and caveats that apply to the study as a whole: In both blood and tumor samples, TCR beta diversity was reported to be significantly higher in malignant tumors than in benign nodules.

Recombination linked TRBV12-3 or TRBV12-4 to TRBJ2-1, with no reliable assignment of the D segment. Sequencing was carried out using blood. The TCR was taken from a female donor with papillary thyroid cancer or a benign thyroid nodule (not recorded which). Some clones in this sample may be carry-over from other donors' samples. The DNA sequence reads TGTGCCAGCAGCCCTTCACCCCCATCCGAGCAGTTCTTC. It encodes CASSPSPPSEQFF.